Below, 24 T cell receptor beta chains from the same sample are listed, as sequenced in a study of T cells in Graves' hyperthyroidism and ophthalmopathy. It was RNA transcripts that yielded the amplified TCR beta CDR3 regions. The HTBI primer set served for first-round RT-PCR of the TCR CDR3. Each CDR3 protein is one row after TCRdb ran MiXCR on the multiplex PCR reads. The sample yields about 520,000 distinct CDR3 sequences, roughly a quarter seen once. The sample consisted of blood. The receptors derive from a woman aged 25 to 39 with Graves' ophthalmopathy.

This clonotype has only a few counts. V and J are TRBV6-1 and TRBJ1-5; 8 bases match TRBD1. CDR1 is MNHNS and CDR2 is SASEGT in the germline V gene. The CDR3 has 17 residues. The V and J ends lost 7 bases and 1 base, in that order; junction bases with no gene match: 12. CDR3 sequence: CASTEGQGALSNQPQHF. The CDR3 coding sequence is TGTGCCAGCACTGAGGGCCAGGGGGCTTTGAGCAATCAGCCCCAGCATTTT.

This clonotype was detected ten times or more. The chain links TRBV6-4 to TRBJ1-2, with D possibly TRBD1 on 5 matching bases. Germline CDR1 is MRHNA and CDR2 is SNTAGT. This CDR3 is 14 amino acids long. V shed 8 bases and J shed 5 bases, with 18 bases lying between them. CDR3 DNA: TGTGCCAGCTTTAGGTGGACATCCTCATATGGCTACACCTTC. Its translation: CASFRWTSSYGYTF.

The table lists this clonotype with a few counts. This sequence joins TRBV18 and TRBJ1-5, with TRBD1 as a possible D gene (5 bases). The CDR3 is made up of 17 amino acids. V lost 4 bases, J lost 0 bases, and 16 bases lay in between. Germline V CDR1 and CDR2: KGHSH, LQKENI. This chain's CDR3 is CASSLRSGTDSNQPQHF. The CDR3 DNA is TGTGCCAGCTCACTTCGATCCGGGACGGATAGCAATCAGCCCCAGCATTTT.

A few counts support this clonotype. V and J are TRBV12-3 or TRBV12-4 and TRBJ1-5; weak D call: TRBD1 (6 bases). The CDR3 length is 13 residues. Trimming left V 6 bases short and J 5 bases short, with 11 bases between. The CDR3 spells CASRTGLDQPQHF. The CDR3 DNA reads TGTGCCAGCAGAACAGGGTTGGATCAGCCCCAGCATTTT.

This clonotype was detected only a few times. The rearrangement links TRBV29-1 to TRBJ1-1, with unresolved D. The germline V gene encodes CDR1 SQVTM and CDR2 ANQGSEA. This CDR3 spans 14 amino acids. Trimming cost V 1 base and J 1 base, with 10 bases left between them. CDR3 sequence: CSVEVGLSNTEAFF. Written as DNA, the CDR3 is TGCAGCGTTGAAGTTGGACTCTCGAACACTGAAGCTTTCTTT. The complete variable domain, with remaining parts taken from reference TRBV29-1 and TRBJ1-1, reads SAVISQKPSRDICQRGTSLTIQCQVDSQVTMMFWYRQQPGQSLTLIATANQGSEATYESGFVIDKFPISRPNLTFSTLTVSNMSPEDSSIYLCSVEVGLSNTEAFFGQGTRLTVV.

This clonotype was observed many times. The V gene is TRBV2, the J gene TRBJ2-2; 8 bases are shared with TRBD2. Germline V CDR1 and CDR2: SNHLY, FYNNEI. The J segment lost 0 bases and the V segment lost 6 bases, leaving 3 bases of the junction unmatched. The CDR3 totals 15 residues. The CDR3: CASRGTRANTGELFF. In DNA, the CDR3 is TGTGCCAGCAGGGGGACTAGAGCGAACACCGGGGAGCTGTTTTTT.

The chain has TRBV4-1 and TRBJ1-5, with D uncertain. Germline CDR1 MGHRA, CDR2 YSYEKL. The ends were cut back, 1 base at V and 5 bases at J, with 15 bases in the middle. CDR3 length: 16 residues. Here the CDR3 reads CASSQGIILVDQPQHF. The CDR3 nucleotides are TGCGCCAGCAGCCAAGGTATAATATTGGTTGATCAGCCCCAGCATTTT.

This clonotype occurred many times. V and J are TRBV12-3 or TRBV12-4 and TRBJ2-2; TRBD2 matches at 9 bases. The CDR3 is made up of 17 amino acids. With V trimmed by 2 bases and J by 4 bases, 8 bases remained unmatched. In DNA form, the CDR3 reads TGTGCCAGCAGTTTATTTGGGGGACTAGCCTCCACCGGGGAGCTGTTTTTT. Encoded protein: CASSLFGGLASTGELFF.

The sample holds many counts of this clonotype. The gene calls are TRBV6-2 or TRBV6-3 and TRBJ1-2, with no clear D. The germline V gene encodes CDR1 MNHEY and CDR2 SVGEGT. The CDR3 loop spans 12 amino acids. V gave up 4 bases and J gave up 6 bases, with 9 bases separating them. The CDR3 loop is CASSWAANGYTF. CDR3 DNA: TGTGCCAGCAGTTGGGCAGCTAATGGCTACACCTTC.

The chain employs TRBV4-1 and TRBJ2-2; D is unresolved. Trimming stripped 2 bases from V and 6 bases from J, with 13 bases between. The CDR3 has 15 amino acids. Germline assignment: CDR1 MGHRA and CDR2 YSYEKL. CDR3 bases: TGCGCCAGCAGCCAATACCTGCTGTTGGCCGGGGAGCTGTTTTTT. Translated, it gives CASSQYLLLAGELFF.

This clonotype was seen at least ten times. The V and J genes are TRBV7-2 and TRBJ1-5, with D possibly being TRBD1 (6 bases). V was pared by 5 bases and J by 7 bases, with 12 bases between. Looked up from germline, CDR1 is SGHTA and CDR2 is FQGNSA. This CDR3 region has 13 residues. The CDR3 DNA is TGTGCCAGCAGCCAGGACAGCCGACAGCCCCAGCATTTT. It encodes CASSQDSRQPQHF. Complete variable domain (other parts from reference TRBV7-2 and TRBJ1-5): GAGVSQSPSNKVTEKGKDVELRCDPISGHTALYWYRQSLGQGLEFLIYFQGNSAPDKSGLPSDRFSAERTGGSVSTLTIQRTQQEDSAVYLCASSQDSRQPQHFGDGTRLSIL.

Ten or more counts support this clonotype. Germline and junction disagree at one end, which may indicate a read error. The V call is TRBV20-1, the J call TRBJ2-2; D unclear. The CDR3 runs to 15 residues. CDR1 and CDR2 (germline): DFQATT, SNEGSKA (reference sequence). The CDR3 DNA is TGCAGTGCTGGAGAGGCTGGCAGGCTAACCGGGGAGCTGTTTTTT. This encodes CSAGEAGRLTGELFF.

This clonotype was counted ten times or more. The V and J genes are TRBV27 and TRBJ1-5; D ambiguous. The CDR3 totals 12 residues. Trimming removed 5 bases at V and 6 bases at J, with 8 bases between. Per the germline V gene, CDR1 is MNHEY and CDR2 is SMNVEV (reference sequence). Here the CDR3 reads CASSPIGQPQHF. DNA of the CDR3: TGTGCCAGCAGTCCCATAGGTCAGCCCCAGCATTTT.

The rearrangement links TRBV2 to TRBJ2-7; D call uncertain. This CDR3 has 12 amino acids. CDR1 is SNHLY, CDR2 FYNNEI, per germline. Trimming removed 6 bases from V and 2 bases from J, with 8 bases in between. The CDR3 loop reads CASRLWTYEQYF. As DNA, the CDR3 is TGTGCCAGCAGATTGTGGACCTACGAGCAGTACTTC.

The V call is TRBV5-6, the J call TRBJ2-2, with a weak D call TRBD1 (6 bases). The CDR3 is 16 residues long. Germline V gene data show CDR1 as SGHDT and CDR2 as YYEEEE. V lost 4 bases to trimming and J lost 0 bases, with 13 bases between them. CDR3 bases: TGTGCCAGCAGCACGACGGACAGCCCGAACACCGGGGAGCTGTTTTTT. Its protein is CASSTTDSPNTGELFF.

This clonotype was detected a few times. The V gene is TRBV20-1, the J gene TRBJ2-5, with D hard to call. The V gene lost 8 bases and the J gene lost 4 bases, with 11 bases spanning the gap. In germline, CDR1 is DFQATT, CDR2 SNEGSKA (reference sequence). The CDR3 covers 11 residues. CDR3 coding DNA: TGCAGTTCCGGCCCAGCAGAGACCCAGTACTTC. Protein: CSSGPAETQYF.

This clonotype was seen ten or more times. The chain carries TRBV4-3 and TRBJ2-7; possible D gene TRBD2, 5 bases. Germline V gene lookup returns CDR1 LGHNA and CDR2 YSLEER. V lost 0 bases, J lost 3 bases, and 9 bases lay in between. CDR3 size: 14 residues. The CDR3 spells CASSQDRGYYEQYF. The CDR3 DNA sequence: TGCGCCAGCAGCCAAGATAGAGGGTACTACGAGCAGTACTTC.

The chain combines TRBV6-2 or TRBV6-3 with TRBJ2-5, with no clear D. The germline V gene has CDR1 MNHEY and CDR2 SVGEGT. The length of the CDR3 is 14 residues. Trimming took off 2 bases at V and 0 bases at J, with 7 bases between the two ends. CDR3 DNA sequence: TGTGCCAGCAGTTACGTCCCGGACCAAGAGACCCAGTACTTC. Protein sequence: CASSYVPDQETQYF.

This clonotype came up many times. V usage is TRBV11-2 and J usage is TRBJ2-7, with 7 bases matching TRBD1. Germline CDR1 and CDR2: SGHAT and FQNNGV. The CDR3 loop spans 14 amino acids. With 7 bases clipped from V and 3 bases from J, the junction kept 9 bases outside the gene matches. The chain's CDR3 is CASKSRQGSYEQYF. CDR3 bases: TGTGCCAGCAAGAGCCGACAGGGAAGCTACGAGCAGTACTTC.

This clonotype came up a few times. The rearrangement joins TRBV28 to TRBJ2-7, with 11 bases that match TRBD2. This CDR3 contains 17 residues. Germline CDR1 MDHEN, CDR2 SYDVKM. V shed 2 bases and J 2 bases; nucleotides not matched to a gene: 8. CDR3 sequence: CASSLPPSGRRAYEQYF. In DNA form, the CDR3 reads TGTGCCAGCAGTTTACCGCCTAGCGGGAGGCGGGCCTACGAGCAGTACTTC.

This clonotype was recorded at least ten times. The chain uses TRBV14 and TRBJ2-7, with D possibly TRBD1 on 5 matching bases. V was shortened by 1 base and J by 2 bases, with 12 bases between the two germline ends. Per germline, CDR1 SGHDN and CDR2 FVKESK. CDR3 length: 15 amino acids. The CDR3 nucleotides read TGTGCCAGCAGCCAAGCTTTCGACAGACCCTACGAGCAGTACTTC. Translating it yields CASSQAFDRPYEQYF.

This clonotype occurred many times. The V gene is TRBV11-2, the J gene TRBJ1-2, with TRBD1 identical over 7 bases. Germline V gene sequence: CDR1 SGHAT, CDR2 FQNNGV. This CDR3 contains 16 residues. Trimming removed 7 bases from V and 4 bases from J; junction bases left unmatched: 15. The CDR3 loop is CASTPRQGPLFYGYTF. As DNA, the CDR3 is TGTGCCAGCACCCCTAGACAGGGCCCCCTATTCTATGGCTACACCTTC.

Turning to this clonotype: A much larger clone differs from this one at a single base, so this may be a read error. Lacking the conserved final phenylalanine or tryptophan, this CDR3 likely reflects a read error. The chain uses TRBV3-1 and TRBJ1-2, with TRBD1 as a possible D gene (5 bases). CDR1 and CDR2 from the germline V gene are LGHDT and YNNKEL (reference sequence). Between the trimmed V and J ends, which lost 1 base and 7 bases, there was a span of 13 bases. The CDR3 spans 14 residues. The CDR3 coding sequence is TGTGCCAGCAGCCAAGTTCTCCCAGGGCTTGGCTACACCTAC. It translates to CASSQVLPGLGYTY.

The CDR3 protein is CASPGVPGINFRNTIYF. The DNA of the CDR3 is TGTGCCAGCCCCGGCGTCCCGGGAATTAATTTTAGAAACACCATATATTTT. J is TRBJ1-3 and V is TRBV7-3; D gene unclear. The CDR3 is made up of 17 amino acids. The germline gives CDR1 SGHTA, CDR2 FQGTGA. With 8 bases removed from V and 5 bases from J, the gap between germline ends came to 25 bases. Full variable domain (remainder filled in from reference TRBV7-3 and TRBJ1-3): GAGVSQTPSNKVTEKGKYVELRCDPISGHTALYWYRQSLGQGPEFLIYFQGTGAADDSGLPNDRFFAVRPEGSVSTLKIQRTERGDSAVYLCASPGVPGINFRNTIYFGEGSWLTVV.